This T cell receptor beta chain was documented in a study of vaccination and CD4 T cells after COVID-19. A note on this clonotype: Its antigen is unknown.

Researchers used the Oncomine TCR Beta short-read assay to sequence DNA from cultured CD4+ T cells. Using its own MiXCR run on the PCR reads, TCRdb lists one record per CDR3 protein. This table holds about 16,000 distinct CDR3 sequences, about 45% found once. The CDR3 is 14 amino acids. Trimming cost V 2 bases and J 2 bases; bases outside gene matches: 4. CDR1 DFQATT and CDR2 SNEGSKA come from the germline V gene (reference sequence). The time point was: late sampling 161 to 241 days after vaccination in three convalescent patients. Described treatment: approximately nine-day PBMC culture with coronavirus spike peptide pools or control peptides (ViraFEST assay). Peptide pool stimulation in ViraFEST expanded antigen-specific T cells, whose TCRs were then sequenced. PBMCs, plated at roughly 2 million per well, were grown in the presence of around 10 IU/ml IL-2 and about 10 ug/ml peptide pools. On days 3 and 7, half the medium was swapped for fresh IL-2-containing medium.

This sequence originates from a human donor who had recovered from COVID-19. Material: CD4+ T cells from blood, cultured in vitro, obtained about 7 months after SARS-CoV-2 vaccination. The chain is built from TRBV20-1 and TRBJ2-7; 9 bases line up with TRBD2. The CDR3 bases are TGCAGTGCTAGACGGGCTAGCGGGGCCTACGAGCAGTACTTC. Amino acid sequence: CSARRASGAYEQYF.